The rows below give T cell receptor beta chains drawn from one sample of a study of blood T cell repertoires in COVID-19. Assay: immunoSEQ multiplex PCR; the TCRdb copy retains only in-frame clones and omits some. The table includes approximately 380,000 clones, less than 85% detected once. Sequenced sample: peripheral blood. These receptor sequences come from a woman aged 18-29 years with acute or convalescent COVID-19. CDR3s include the opening cysteine and the closing phenylalanine or tryptophan. A D gene is named only where the DNA matches it firmly. Some rows have no size entry. The others give once, few or many, or a class for an expanded clone.

d_gene: -
j_gene: TRBJ1-1
abundance: -
v_gene: TRBV4-1
CDR3nt: TGCGCCAGCAGCCAAGATGGCGGGGTGAACACTGAAGCTTTCTTT
CDR3aa: CASSQDGGVNTEAFF

d_gene: -
j_gene: TRBJ1-1
abundance: -
v_gene: TRBV18
CDR3nt: TGTGCCAGCTCCCTAGGATCCGGAGGTGAAGCTTTCTTT
CDR3aa: CASSLGSGGEAFF

d_gene: -
j_gene: TRBJ1-2
abundance: -
v_gene: TRBV28
CDR3nt: TGTGCCAGCAGTTTATGGGACAGTCGACATGGCTACACCTTC
CDR3aa: CASSLWDSRHGYTF

d_gene: TRBD2
j_gene: TRBJ2-1
abundance: -
v_gene: TRBV2
CDR3nt: TGTGCCAGCAGTGAGTGGGCGGGGGAAGAGCAGTTCTTC
CDR3aa: CASSEWAGEEQFF

d_gene: TRBD1
j_gene: TRBJ1-1
abundance: -
v_gene: TRBV6-5
CDR3nt: TGTGCCAGCAGTCGGACAGGGGGCAAAGCTTTCTTT
CDR3aa: CASSRTGGKAFF

d_gene: TRBD2
j_gene: TRBJ2-5
abundance: -
v_gene: TRBV6-1
CDR3nt: TGTGCCAGCAGTGAGACTCCTACTTTGGCGGGAGTAGGGGAGACCCAGTACTTC
CDR3aa: CASSETPTLAGVGETQYF

d_gene: -
j_gene: TRBJ1-5
abundance: -
v_gene: TRBV4-1
CDR3nt: TGCGCCAGCAGCCAAGATCTAGACCCGTATCAGCCCCAGCATTTT
CDR3aa: CASSQDLDPYQPQHF

d_gene: TRBD1
j_gene: TRBJ2-7
abundance: -
v_gene: TRBV28
CDR3nt: TGTGCCAGCAGTTTGAGTAGGGGACAGGGATACGAGCAGTACTTC
CDR3aa: CASSLSRGQGYEQYF

d_gene: TRBD1
j_gene: TRBJ1-4
abundance: -
v_gene: TRBV4-1
CDR3nt: TGCGCCAGCAGCCAAGAAGGGGGCGCGGCTAATGAAAAACTGTTTTTT
CDR3aa: CASSQEGGAANEKLFF

d_gene: -
j_gene: TRBJ2-1
abundance: -
v_gene: TRBV7-3
CDR3nt: TGTGCCAGCAGCCGCGGGGGATTACAGGGTGGAGGTGAGCAGTTCTTC
CDR3aa: CASSRGGLQGGGEQFF

d_gene: -
j_gene: TRBJ1-3
abundance: -
v_gene: TRBV4-1
CDR3nt: TGCGCCAGCAGCCAATCCGGTTTTGTAAGCTCTGGAAACACCATATATTTT
CDR3aa: CASSQSGFVSSGNTIYF

d_gene: TRBD2
j_gene: TRBJ2-7
abundance: -
v_gene: TRBV18
CDR3nt: TGTGCCAGCTCACAAATGGGCGGGAGCTCCTACGAGCAGTACTTC
CDR3aa: CASSQMGGSSYEQYF

d_gene: TRBD1
j_gene: TRBJ2-2
abundance: -
v_gene: TRBV7-9
CDR3nt: TGTGCCAGCAGCCGGGACAGGATCGGAAATTCGAACACCGGGGAGCTGTTTTTT
CDR3aa: CASSRDRIGNSNTGELFF

d_gene: -
j_gene: TRBJ1-2
abundance: -
v_gene: TRBV24-1
CDR3nt: TGTGCCACCAGTGATGACGGACAGCCCAACTATGGCTACACCTTC
CDR3aa: CATSDDGQPNYGYTF

d_gene: -
j_gene: TRBJ2-7
abundance: -
v_gene: TRBV29-1
CDR3nt: TGCAGCGTTGGTGCGGAACGGGGGTCCGAGCAGTACTTC
CDR3aa: CSVGAERGSEQYF

d_gene: -
j_gene: TRBJ1-3
abundance: -
v_gene: TRBV11-2
CDR3nt: TGTGCCAGCAGCCTAGTCCCGGGGGGGAACACCATATATTTT
CDR3aa: CASSLVPGGNTIYF

d_gene: -
j_gene: TRBJ1-1
abundance: -
v_gene: TRBV6-5
CDR3nt: TGTGCCAGCAGTTATTACGACACCTTGAACACTGAAGCTTTCTTT
CDR3aa: CASSYYDTLNTEAFF

d_gene: -
j_gene: TRBJ2-2
abundance: -
v_gene: TRBV29-1
CDR3nt: TGCAGCGCCGGAGCGCAGAACACCGGGGAGCTGTTTTTT
CDR3aa: CSAGAQNTGELFF

d_gene: -
j_gene: TRBJ2-2
abundance: -
v_gene: TRBV30
CDR3nt: TGTGCCTGGAACCAAGGGGCGGAGAACACCGGGGAGCTGTTTTTT
CDR3aa: CAWNQGAENTGELFF

d_gene: -
j_gene: TRBJ2-3
abundance: -
v_gene: TRBV4-1
CDR3nt: TGCGCCAGCAGCCTTACAGGGCCAGTAGCAGATACGCAGTATTTT
CDR3aa: CASSLTGPVADTQYF

d_gene: TRBD1
j_gene: TRBJ2-5
abundance: -
v_gene: TRBV5-8
CDR3nt: TGTGCCAGCAGCTCGTATCAGGGGGCAAGGGAGACCCAGTACTTC
CDR3aa: CASSSYQGARETQYF

d_gene: -
j_gene: TRBJ2-3
abundance: -
v_gene: TRBV14
CDR3nt: TGTGCCAGCAGCTCCCTTTTTGCGGGCCGCACAGATACGCAGTATTTT
CDR3aa: CASSSLFAGRTDTQYF

d_gene: TRBD2
j_gene: TRBJ2-5
abundance: -
v_gene: TRBV5-8
CDR3nt: TGTGCCAGCAGCCCGGGACTAGCGGGAGCGGTGGAGACCCAGTACTTC
CDR3aa: CASSPGLAGAVETQYF

d_gene: -
j_gene: TRBJ1-1
abundance: -
v_gene: TRBV9
CDR3nt: TGTGCCAGCAGCGCAACTACAGGGAAGGACACTGAAGCTTTCTTT
CDR3aa: CASSATTGKDTEAFF

d_gene: -
j_gene: TRBJ1-1
abundance: -
v_gene: TRBV7-9
CDR3nt: TGTGCCAGCAGCTTGGGCGGGATCGGCACTGAAGCTTTCTTT
CDR3aa: CASSLGGIGTEAFF

d_gene: TRBD1
j_gene: TRBJ2-7
abundance: -
v_gene: TRBV19
CDR3nt: TGTGCCAGTACCGGGACAGATAACGAGCAGTACTTC
CDR3aa: CASTGTDNEQYF

d_gene: TRBD1
j_gene: TRBJ2-7
abundance: once
v_gene: TRBV30
CDR3nt: TGTGCCTGGAGCGCGGGACAGGGGGCGACCTACGAGCAGTACTTC
CDR3aa: CAWSAGQGATYEQYF

d_gene: -
j_gene: TRBJ1-1
abundance: -
v_gene: TRBV29-1
CDR3nt: TGCAGCGCCGGACGCAGGGAATTTTCTGAAGCTTTCTTT
CDR3aa: CSAGRREFSEAFF

d_gene: TRBD1
j_gene: TRBJ1-2
abundance: -
v_gene: TRBV13
CDR3nt: TGTGCCAGCAGCACCTGGGACAGGGGGGGCTACACCTTC
CDR3aa: CASSTWDRGGYTF

d_gene: -
j_gene: TRBJ2-2
abundance: once
v_gene: TRBV19
CDR3nt: TGTGCCAGTAGTATCGGGACCGGGGAGCTGTTTTTT
CDR3aa: CASSIGTGELFF

d_gene: -
j_gene: TRBJ2-7
abundance: -
v_gene: TRBV3-1/TRBV3-2
CDR3nt: TGTGCCAGCAGCCAAGGGGCAGCCTACGAGCAGTACTTC
CDR3aa: CASSQGAAYEQYF

d_gene: TRBD1
j_gene: TRBJ1-1
abundance: -
v_gene: TRBV2
CDR3nt: TGTGCCAGCACCCCAGGGGGGACCACTGAAGCTTTCTTT
CDR3aa: CASTPGGTTEAFF

d_gene: -
j_gene: TRBJ2-7
abundance: -
v_gene: TRBV2
CDR3nt: TGTGCCAGCAGTGAATCCGGCAGCGAACTCTACGAGCAGTACTTC
CDR3aa: CASSESGSELYEQYF

d_gene: -
j_gene: TRBJ2-2
abundance: many
v_gene: TRBV30
CDR3nt: TGTGCCGGTGACAGACCAAACCTGAACACCGGGGAGCTGTTTTTT
CDR3aa: CAGDRPNLNTGELFF

d_gene: -
j_gene: TRBJ2-1
abundance: -
v_gene: TRBV14
CDR3nt: TGTGCCAGCAGCCAAGATCTTTCGAATGAGCAGTTCTTC
CDR3aa: CASSQDLSNEQFF

d_gene: TRBD1
j_gene: TRBJ1-5
abundance: -
v_gene: TRBV4-1
CDR3nt: TGCGCCAGCAACGCAGGGACAGGGAGGGATCAGCCCCAGCATTTT
CDR3aa: CASNAGTGRDQPQHF

d_gene: -
j_gene: TRBJ1-1
abundance: -
v_gene: TRBV19
CDR3nt: TGTGCCAGTAGTATAACGGTGATGAACACTGAAGCTTTCTTT
CDR3aa: CASSITVMNTEAFF

d_gene: TRBD1
j_gene: TRBJ1-3
abundance: -
v_gene: TRBV5-6
CDR3nt: TGTGCCAGCAGCTCCGGGACAGGGATGCGCGGAAACACCATATATTTT
CDR3aa: CASSSGTGMRGNTIYF

d_gene: -
j_gene: TRBJ2-7
abundance: -
v_gene: TRBV5-6
CDR3nt: TGTGCCAGCAGTCCGTTGTTAAGTCCTCGGTACGAGCAGTACTTC
CDR3aa: CASSPLLSPRYEQYF

d_gene: TRBD1
j_gene: TRBJ2-1
abundance: -
v_gene: TRBV14
CDR3nt: TGTGCCAGCAGCCAAGAATGGGGACAGGGGAACAATGAGCAGTTCTTC
CDR3aa: CASSQEWGQGNNEQFF